This entry features one T cell receptor beta chain sequence. Its antigen is currently unknown. CDR3 size: 14 residues. CDR1 is LNHDA, CDR2 SQIVND, per germline (reference sequence). With 3 bases removed from V and 2 bases from J, the gap between germline ends came to 11 bases. These data originate in a study of OX40 agonist ivuxolimab in advanced cancers. Study-level information: The group had a mean age of roughly 56 years, ranged from roughly 20 to 80, and was approximately 81% male. Prior anti-PD-1, anti-PD-L1 or anti-CTLA-4 therapy was allowed; approximately 41% had some.

TCRdb's copy holds only in-frame clones and misses some; the assay was immunoSEQ multiplex PCR. The table shows nearly 60,000 clones, with 88% occurring only once. Findings and limits, study-wide: The specificity for antigen of the expanded peripheral T cells was not determined.

The genes are TRBV19 and TRBJ2-7; perhaps TRBD2 as D (6 bases). The clonotype was recovered from an adult with an advanced solid tumor such as melanoma, head and neck, liver or kidney cancer. The input for sequencing was CD4+ or CD8+ T cells sorted from blood, taken in a trial of the OX40 agonist ivuxolimab. This CDR3 reads CASSIQPGAYEQYF. The CDR3 coding sequence is TGTGCCAGTAGTATCCAACCGGGGGCCTACGAGCAGTACTTC.